The TCR beta chain described here comes from a study of monozygotic twins with inflammatory bowel disease (dated by TCRdb to the late 2010s). Study-level background: In total, approximately 30 monozygotic twin pairs made up the full study: 19 Danish pairs, all IBD-discordant, plus nine German pairs, of which four were IBD-concordant and five were IBD-discordant. Each individual had, on average, about 151 000 unique TCRalpha sequences and 181 000 unique TCRbeta sequences available for analysis. The search for disease-associated traits relied mainly on comparing, within discordant pairs, IBD patients with their genetically identical healthy co-twins.

The paper as a whole reports these results and caveats: No single strong signal or clonotype linked to IBD turned up in the results, so the idea that one exists was not supported. IBD patients had lower TCRbeta repertoire diversity, measured by the inverse Simpson index, than their healthy co-twins. IBD patients shared fewer clonotypes with other individuals than healthy twins did, most markedly in patients showing signs of disease activity. Repertoire similarity did not differ between concordant and discordant twins, possibly due to limited statistical power. Differing immunosuppressive treatments among patients may have added background noise and inter-individual variability to the repertoires. Different T cell subtypes could not be distinguished in the analysis.

A roughly 2.5 ml peripheral blood sample was drawn into PAXgene tubes per donor and stored at -80°C. Without T cell sorting, total RNA was isolated from whole blood using the PAXgene blood miRNA kit on an automated QIAcube. Peripheral blood from monozygotic twin pairs, either concordant or discordant for inflammatory bowel disease, underwent deep TCRalpha and TCRbeta repertoire profiling that used unique molecular barcoding. Smoking habits were recorded for all twin pairs, with individuals classified as current, former or never smokers. Per the germline V gene, ENHRY is the CDR1 and SYGVKD is the CDR2. Measured from the cysteine to the phenylalanine, the CDR3 is 17 residues long. The nucleotide record is missing. Libraries were built with 5' RACE. Each TCR library was prepared from about 3,400 ng of total RNA. cDNA was synthesized with SMARTScribe reverse transcriptase in eight separate reactions per sample. During cDNA synthesis, unique molecular identifiers containing a 6-nucleotide sample barcode were introduced by template switching. Two nested PCRs of roughly 15 and 9 cycles amplified the TCRalpha and TCRbeta cDNA, and bead purification followed each PCR. Before amplification, the cDNA was both treated with uracil DNA-glycosylase and purified with the QIAquick PCR purification kit. The second PCR added Illumina TruSeq-compatible adapters along with sample-specific barcodes. TapeStation and Qubit were used to check library quality and concentration, and approximately 5.4 ng of each library was pooled. The pooled libraries were sequenced with 2 x 100 bp reads and custom sequencing primers on an Illumina HiSeq2500 single-index Rapid Run. On the study's bioinformatics: MiGEC version 1.2.6 was used for UMI-based consensus assembly, which corrected PCR and sequencing errors. MiXCR version 2.1.1 handled V(D)J alignment, clonotype assembly and CDR3 extraction. To normalise gene usage, clonotype sharing and MAIT/NKT TCR abundance, the analysis used the top 1000, 10 000 and 20 000 clonotypes per sample. Diversity was computed as the inverse Simpson index with the vegan R package after downsampling to 27 000 UMIs. Paired Mann-Whitney U tests were applied to discordant twin pairs, with Benjamini-Hochberg correction for multiple testing. TCRdb reprocessed the raw reads; every CDR3 protein sequence is a single record, and DNA is not supplied. The V and J calls were determined by TCRdb, not by the authors. The sample has a few hundred thousand distinct CDR3 sequences on record. Of the sample, 2.5% to 3% falls within the top ten clones.

To note about this clonotype: There is no known antigen for this receptor.

The material sequenced was blood. Recombination joined TRBV10-3 with TRBJ2-1. The sequence was collected from a human donor with ulcerative colitis or Crohn's disease, or a healthy co-twin of an affected twin (not recorded which). The CDR3 in this case is CAISESTRRGSYNEQFF.